This T cell receptor (beta chain) appears in the sequencing data of a study of shared T cell receptors in the human thymus. The V and J ends lost 4 bases and 5 bases, in that order; junction bases with no gene match: 13. This CDR3 is 17 amino acids long. The germline V gene has CDR1 MGHRA and CDR2 YSYEKL. This clone appeared a single time. Libraries were prepared by immunoSEQ multiplex PCR; TCRdb keeps only in-frame clonotypes and omits some of them. The sample contains hundreds of thousands of clones, about 89% of which appear only once. These same records also appear under a second study, on human thymus T cells. That work states: Among the donors, all were healthy Finnish infants having corrective surgery for congenital heart defects. Corrective heart surgery yielded resections, and these provided the thymus tissue. Repertoires from thymus and blood appeared to show biased V and J gene usage. Among unrelated individuals, related research reported thymic repertoires that overlapped highly.

The sequenced sample consisted of thymocytes. V gene TRBV4-1 combines with J gene TRBJ1-4; 7 bases are shared with TRBD1. This clonotype was sampled from a boy younger than two with a congenital heart defect. The CDR3 nucleotides read TGCGCCAGCAGCCCGGGACGGGACAGTCGGAGAAATGAAAAACTGTTTTTT. It specifies CASSPGRDSRRNEKLFF.